A selection of T cell receptor beta chains follows, all from one sample in a study of tumor-infiltrating lymphocytes in primary liver carcinoma. MiXCR, applied by TCRdb to the multiplex PCR reads, yields one record per CDR3 protein. The table shows around 120,000 distinct CDR3 sequences, with approximately 70% occurring only once. Sequenced: liver tumor tissue from sampling region 1. The receptors were sampled from a woman between 55 and 75 years old with primary liver carcinoma and hepatitis B virus infection. Each CDR3 is given with its conserved first and last residue. Each record gives: CDR3 length, D gene, V gene, J gene, CDR3 protein. A D gene is named only where the DNA matches it firmly.

16	.	TRBV5-4	TRBJ1-6	CASSFDVGITGSHLHF
15	.	TRBV11-2	TRBJ2-2	CISSLEQSHTGELSF
17	TRBD2	TRBV6-1	TRBJ2-7	CASSERAPSGKVTEQCF
14	TRBD1	TRBV11-2	TRBJ1-1	CASTPGAVKIGQVF
15	.	TRBV29-1	TRBJ2-3	CSSRGLADVTDTQYF
13	.	TRBV11-2	TRBJ1-6	CASSLGPGSPLHF
18	TRBD2	TRBV6-2/TRBV6-3	TRBJ2-7	CASSARKAGLANPYEQYF
15	.	TRBV28	TRBJ1-1	CASTPGGGMNTEAFF
15	.	TRBV11-3	TRBJ2-1	CASGSTGARSNEQFF
17	TRBD1	TRBV28	TRBJ1-1	CASSLSRDRGGSTQAFF
16	.	TRBV11-3	TRBJ2-1	CVSSAINGGQYNEQFF
13	.	TRBV12-3/TRBV12-4	TRBJ2-4	CASSPGSANIQYF
18	.	TRBV12-3/TRBV12-4	TRBJ2-3	CASSFFLAGGHEGDTQYF
12	.	TRBV28	TRBJ2-1	CASKENQNEHFF
15	TRBD1	TRBV7-8	TRBJ2-1	CVSSPRQGPYNEQFF
14	.	TRBV5-1	TRBJ2-1	CASSLEFLAQEQFF
15	.	TRBV6-2/TRBV6-3	TRBJ2-3	CACSYSFARTHTQYF
16	TRBD2	TRBV14	TRBJ2-1	CASSPSRGRAHNEQFF
17	TRBD2	TRBV11-2	TRBJ2-3	CASNTPALAGGTDTQYF
16	.	TRBV11-2	TRBJ2-5	CASAVGGGATFETQHF
19	TRBD2	TRBV5-3	TRBJ2-1	CARSLGTSGGYHTGREQFF
13	TRBD1	TRBV4-1	TRBJ2-5	CASRGQGQETEYF
13	.	TRBV6-5	TRBJ1-1	CAISRDINTEAFF
16	.	TRBV28	TRBJ2-3	CASSSPGAPDTDTQYF
18	TRBD1	TRBV11-2	TRBJ1-4	CPSNSTGITRATNEKLFF
14	.	TRBV11-1	TRBJ2-7	CASSVKRAIYEQYF
17	TRBD1	TRBV6-5	TRBJ2-7	CASSYSTPGQSSYEQYF
15	TRBD2	TRBV6-6	TRBJ2-1	CASRPGGEGLNEQFF
16	TRBD2	TRBV28	TRBJ2-2	CASRPGGASGTGELFF
11	.	TRBV5-6	TRBJ2-1	CASSLYNEQFF
14	.	TRBV10-1	TRBJ2-3	CVTARERDTDTQYF
15	TRBD1	TRBV12-3/TRBV12-4	TRBJ1-4	CASRRQQGATEKLFF
14	.	TRBV6-1	TRBJ1-6	CASRVRGRNSPLHF
12	TRBD2	TRBV24-1	TRBJ2-7	CATSEGLGEQYF
15	.	TRBV11-2	TRBJ2-7	CASGRAGLTVYEQYF
14	.	TRBV12-3/TRBV12-4	TRBJ1-1	CASTLDIPNTEAFF
12	.	TRBV12-3/TRBV12-4	TRBJ2-7	CASSLRGREQYF
13	.	TRBV6-1	TRBJ1-2	CASRDDPNYGYTF
14	.	TRBV7-3	TRBJ2-3	CASSLTAGTDTQYF
15	TRBD1	TRBV6-5	TRBJ1-5	CASSLGQGGNQPQHF
16	.	TRBV7-9	TRBJ1-4	CASSLARGATNEKLFF
15	.	TRBV6-6	TRBJ1-2	CASSYQREGNYGYTF
15	.	TRBV11-2	TRBJ2-3	CASGPHGSYTDTQYF
13	.	TRBV11-3	TRBJ1-2	CAGSFQGLGGYAF
18	.	TRBV11-2	TRBJ2-1	CTSSLTSGSAVGGNEQFF
18	.	TRBV6-5	TRBJ1-4	CTSSYSSIGGLTNEKLFF
16	TRBD2	TRBV5-4	TRBJ2-7	CASSPPGGRWNYEQYF
13	TRBD2	TRBV6-2/TRBV6-3	TRBJ2-1	CASSWKRGGLWFF
18	TRBD1	TRBV5-5	TRBJ1-5	CASSPESGTDINNQPQHF
17	TRBD2	TRBV4-2	TRBJ2-7	CASSQDGMGLAGAEQYF
14	.	TRBV6-5	TRBJ1-1	CVSSYGQVNTEAFF